The 27 T cell receptor beta chains below come from one sample, sequenced in a study of blood T cell repertoires in COVID-19. The data were produced by immunoSEQ multiplex PCR, yet TCRdb's version contains in-frame clones alone and is incomplete. Among some 170,000 clones listed, around 85% were seen once. Sequenced material: PBMCs or T cells enriched from blood (not recorded which). Receptor source: a man between 35 and 55 years old who had recovered from COVID-19.

The genes are TRBV3-1 (or the pseudogene TRBV3-2) and TRBJ1-2, with TRBD1 as a possible D gene (6 bases). Trimming removed 4 bases at V and 2 bases at J, with 14 bases between. Germline CDR1 is LGHDT and CDR2 is YNNKEL (reference sequence). The CDR3 totals 15 residues. The CDR3 spells CASSLPGTTNYGYTF. CDR3 DNA: TGTGCCAGCAGCCTTCCCGGGACAACGAACTATGGCTACACCTTC.

V and J are TRBV5-4 and TRBJ1-5; D is perhaps TRBD1 (5 bases). Trimming took 4 bases from V and 0 from J, leaving 8 bases between them. In germline, CDR1 is SGHNT, CDR2 YYREEE (reference sequence). The CDR3 loop spans 14 amino acids. The CDR3 region has the DNA TGTGCCAGCAGCCCGGACACTAGCAATCAGCCCCAGCATTTT. As protein: CASSPDTSNQPQHF. The complete variable domain, with remaining parts taken from reference TRBV5-4 and TRBJ1-5, reads ETGVTQSPTHLIKTRGQQVTLRCSSQSGHNTVSWYQQALGQGPQFIFQYYREEENGRGNFPPRFSGLQFPNYSSELNVNALELDDSALYLCASSPDTSNQPQHFGDGTRLSIL.

The chain uses TRBV19 and TRBJ2-3, with D perhaps matching TRBD2 (6 bases). Trimming pared 9 bases from V and 2 bases from J, leaving 9 bases between. The CDR3 contains 12 residues. The germline gives CDR1 LNHDA, CDR2 SQIVND (reference sequence). The CDR3 DNA reads as TGTGCCAGCGGGGGTCCCACAGATACGCAGTATTTT. This gives the protein CASGGPTDTQYF.

The chain couples TRBV10-2 to TRBJ2-1, with D perhaps matching TRBD2 (6 bases). The ends were cut back, 7 bases at V and 8 bases at J, with 24 bases in the middle. The CDR3 covers 16 residues. The V gene's germline CDR1 is WSHSY and CDR2 SAAADI. The CDR3 here is CASKPGSGPSGDEQFF. CDR3 coding DNA: TGCGCCAGCAAGCCCGGGAGTGGTCCTTCGGGCGATGAGCAGTTCTTC.

This chain uses TRBV28 with TRBJ1-6, with D tentatively TRBD1 (5 bases). The CDR3 runs 15 residues. Trimming took 6 bases from V and 6 from J, leaving 15 bases between them. The germline CDR1 and CDR2 sequences are MDHEN and SYDVKM. CDR3 bases: TGTGCCAGCAGGCCCGATCCTAGGGGTAATTCACCCCTCCACTTT. It encodes CASRPDPRGNSPLHF.

The chain employs TRBV3-1 (or the pseudogene TRBV3-2) and TRBJ1-1; 9 bases fit TRBD1. The CDR3 loop spans 16 amino acids. With V trimmed by 4 bases and J by 10 bases, 16 bases remained unmatched. CDR1 is LGHDT and CDR2 is YNNKEL in the germline V gene (reference sequence). The CDR3 bases are TGTGCCAGCAGCCGCGGGACAGGGACGAGAACGGGCACAGCTTTCTTT. It yields the protein CASSRGTGTRTGTAFF.

The V and J genes are TRBV3-1 (or the pseudogene TRBV3-2) and TRBJ2-2; no firm D call. Trimming pared 2 bases from V and 0 bases from J, leaving 7 bases between. Germline V CDR1 and CDR2: LGHDT, YNNKEL (reference sequence). The CDR3 consists of 15 residues. As DNA, the CDR3 is TGTGCCAGCAGCCAACCAGCGTCGAACACCGGGGAGCTGTTTTTT. Translating gives CASSQPASNTGELFF.

This chain joins TRBV30 and TRBJ2-7, with D perhaps TRBD1 (7 bases). Deletions cut 3 bases from V and 2 bases from J, with 17 bases between. The CDR3 sequence is 15 residues long. CDR1 and CDR2 from the germline V gene are GTSNPN and SVGIG (reference sequence). The CDR3 DNA follows: TGTGCCTGGAGCCCAGGGGGAGGCAGCGCCTACGAGCAGTACTTC. Translating it yields CAWSPGGGSAYEQYF.

The CDR3 reads CASSYLPGNQPQHF. In nucleotides, the CDR3 is TGTGCCAGCAGTTATCTACCGGGGAATCAGCCCCAGCATTTT. The chain has TRBV6-5 and TRBJ1-5; D unclear. Trimming removed 3 bases from V and 4 bases from J, with 10 bases in between. The CDR3 is 14 amino acids. CDR1 is MNHEY and CDR2 is SVGAGI in the germline V gene.

The gene calls are TRBV23-1 and TRBJ1-5; D call uncertain. TRBV23-1 is recorded as an ORF, its role being uncertain. CDR3 size: 14 residues. V lost 0 bases, J lost 4 bases, and 7 bases lay in between. This CDR3 is CASSQSRVNQPQHF. CDR3 DNA sequence: TGCGCCAGCAGTCAATCGAGGGTTAATCAGCCCCAGCATTTT.

CDR3 bases: TGTGCCAGCAGTTCGGACAGGCCGGGCGGGCAGTACTTC. This encodes CASSSDRPGGQYF. The V gene is TRBV6-2 or TRBV6-3, the J gene TRBJ2-7, with 7 positions matching TRBD1. After removal of 4 bases from V and 9 bases from J, the junction contained 9 bases not matched to a gene. CDR3 size: 13 residues. Germline V gene lookup returns CDR1 MNHEY and CDR2 SVGEGT.

The chain carries TRBV6-5 and TRBJ2-7; D might be TRBD1 (5 bases). From germline, CDR1 is MNHEY and CDR2 SVGAGI. CDR3 length: 14 amino acids. V dropped 4 bases and J dropped 3 bases, with 13 bases sitting between them. The CDR3 DNA reads TGTGCCAGCAGTTGGGGCAGGCTTGACTACGAGCAGTACTTC. As protein: CASSWGRLDYEQYF.

The chain recombines TRBV6-5 with TRBJ1-1; D perhaps matches TRBD1 (6 bases). The CDR3 sequence is 13 residues long. V lost 6 bases to trimming and J lost 8 bases, with 16 bases between them. Germline assignment: CDR1 MNHEY and CDR2 SVGAGI. The CDR3 is CASSGDPGTEAFF. For the CDR3, the DNA is TGTGCCAGCAGCGGAGACCCGGGGACAGAAGCTTTCTTT.

This clone has a handful of counts. J is TRBJ2-7 and V is TRBV30, with TRBD2 matching over 10 bases. Germline loops: CDR1 GTSNPN, CDR2 SVGIG (reference sequence). The CDR3 extends over 13 amino acids. J lost 3 bases, V lost 5 bases, and 4 bases had no gene match. For the CDR3, the DNA is TGTGCCTGGGCACCTAGCGGGAGCTACGAGCAGTACTTC. It yields the protein CAWAPSGSYEQYF.

The V call is TRBV24-1, the J call TRBJ2-5, with D perhaps TRBD2 (6 bases). Trimming cost V 9 bases and J 4 bases, with 14 bases left between them. This CDR3 has 13 residues. The V gene's germline CDR1 is KGHDR and CDR2 SFDVKD. In DNA, the CDR3 is TGTGCCACCGCGTATGGGGGAGGAGAGACCCAGTACTTC. Its protein product is CATAYGGGETQYF.

The chain is built from TRBV28 and TRBJ2-1; D is possibly TRBD1 (6 bases). Germline V gene lookup returns CDR1 MDHEN and CDR2 SYDVKM. Trimming pared 8 bases from V and 3 bases from J, leaving 14 bases between. This CDR3 comprises 14 residues. CDR3 sequence: CASRSGGIYNEQFF. The CDR3 coding sequence is TGTGCCAGCCGGTCTGGGGGCATCTACAATGAGCAGTTCTTC.

This chain joins TRBV19 and TRBJ1-1; no clear D. Trimming left V 2 bases short and J 6 bases short, with 7 bases between. This CDR3 region has 12 residues. Germline CDR1 and CDR2: LNHDA and SQIVND (reference sequence). This chain's CDR3 is CASSISGPEAFF. In DNA, the CDR3 is TGTGCCAGTAGTATAAGCGGACCTGAAGCTTTCTTT.

For this clone: Other DNA sequences within the sample encode an identical CDR3. This sequence joins TRBV9 and TRBJ2-3; TRBD2 agrees at 13 bases. V lost 4 bases, J lost 3 bases, and 5 bases stayed unmatched. CDR1 SGDLS and CDR2 YYNGEE come from the germline V gene. The CDR3 is 16 amino acids. CDR3 coding DNA: TGTGCCAGCAGCCCACTAGCGGGAGGGGGAACAGATACGCAGTATTTT. It codes for CASSPLAGGGTDTQYF.

This clone showed up just once. The chain employs TRBV2 and TRBJ1-5, with D unresolved. V gave up 3 bases and J gave up 3 bases, with 6 bases separating them. The germline V gene encodes CDR1 SNHLY and CDR2 FYNNEI. The CDR3 has 13 residues. CDR3 sequence (DNA): TGTGCCAGCAGTGAGCAGTTCAATCAGCCCCAGCATTTT. Amino acids: CASSEQFNQPQHF.

The V and J genes are TRBV30 and TRBJ1-1; TRBD1 aligns across 8 bases. J was trimmed by 4 bases and V by 6 bases; bases with no gene match: 4. From germline, CDR1 is GTSNPN and CDR2 SVGIG (reference sequence). The CDR3 runs 12 residues. CDR3 sequence reads: CACRTGFTEAFF. The CDR3 DNA reads as TGTGCCTGCCGGACAGGGTTCACTGAAGCTTTCTTT.

J is TRBJ1-1 and V is TRBV4-1; D perhaps matches TRBD1 (6 bases). Germline V gene lookup returns CDR1 MGHRA and CDR2 YSYEKL. The V gene lost 0 bases and the J gene lost 8 bases, with 10 bases spanning the gap. This CDR3 is 13 amino acids long. Here the CDR3 DNA reads TGCGCCAGCAGCCAAGAAGGACAGCTAGAAGCTTTCTTT. As protein: CASSQEGQLEAFF.

The chain carries TRBV5-5 and TRBJ1-4; no clear D gene. Germline V CDR1 and CDR2: SGHKS, YYEKEE (reference sequence). CDR3 length: 15 residues. V lost 1 base and J lost 4, with 11 bases in between. CDR3 DNA: TGTGCCAGCAGCTTGATGGATCTAGGTAATGAAAAACTGTTTTTT. Protein product: CASSLMDLGNEKLFF.

The chain employs TRBV15 and TRBJ1-4, with D hard to call. CDR3 length: 14 amino acids. Trimming stripped 1 base from V and 4 bases from J, with 7 bases between. Germline CDR1 LNHNV, CDR2 YYDKDF (reference sequence). The CDR3 nucleotides read TGTGCCACCAGCAGAGCGCAGGTTAATGAAAAACTGTTTTTT. Protein sequence: CATSRAQVNEKLFF. Supplemented by reference TRBV15 and TRBJ1-4, the full variable domain reads DAMVIQNPRYQVTQFGKPVTLSCSQTLNHNVMYWYQQKSSQAPKLLFHYYDKDFNNEADTPDNFQSRRPNTSFCFLDIRSPGLGDTAMYLCATSRAQVNEKLFFGSGTQLSVL.

This chain uses TRBV5-1 with TRBJ1-2; D unresolved. The germline CDR1 and CDR2 sequences are SGHRS and YFSETQ. This CDR3 spans 15 amino acids. The ends were cut back, 5 bases at V and 4 bases at J, with 18 bases in the middle. The CDR3 DNA sequence: TGCGCCAGCAGGTTGCACTCGGCCAGACTCTATGGCTACACCTTC. As protein: CASRLHSARLYGYTF.

The J gene is TRBJ1-2, the V gene TRBV19; tentatively, D is TRBD1 (6 bases). V was shortened by 6 bases and J by 3 bases, with 29 bases between the two germline ends. Germline CDR1 reads LNHDA; CDR2 reads SQIVND (reference sequence). The CDR3 length is 19 residues. In DNA form, the CDR3 reads TGTGCCAGTAGCGCCACCGACGGGGGGCGGGATAATCCTGACTATGGCTACACCTTC. As protein: CASSATDGGRDNPDYGYTF.

CDR3 sequence (DNA): TGTGCCAGTAGTACCGGTCTCTCTGGAAACACCATATATTTT. Its protein is CASSTGLSGNTIYF. The J gene is TRBJ1-3, the V gene TRBV19; no clear D. The V and J ends lost 4 bases and 0 bases respectively, with 7 bases between them. The CDR3 covers 14 residues. Germline assignment: CDR1 LNHDA and CDR2 SQIVND (reference sequence).

The chain employs TRBV10-2 and TRBJ2-7; 9 bases line up with TRBD1. V gave up 9 bases and J gave up 0 bases; unmatched junction bases: 15. The V gene's germline CDR1 is WSHSY and CDR2 SAAADI. This CDR3 has 17 residues. Written as DNA, the CDR3 is TGCGCCAGTACAAGGGTAACAGGGGGCCGGGGCTCCTACGAGCAGTACTTC. This codes for CASTRVTGGRGSYEQYF.